The source of this T cell receptor beta chain is a study of patients and donors after allogeneic stem cell transplantation. Germline V CDR1 and CDR2: SGHRS, YFSETQ. The CDR3 is 14 residues long. Details on this clonotype: A read error may account for a junction end that differs from germline.

TCRdb fed the RT-PCR reads into MiXCR, producing one record per CDR3 protein. Here the sample spans about 960,000 distinct CDR3 sequences, roughly 18% being singletons. The material sequenced was blood, either unsorted or a sorted T cell fraction (not recorded which). The receptor was derived from a human donor who was either an allogeneic HSCT recipient or a stem cell or donor lymphocyte infusion donor (not recorded which). It is not recorded whose cells these are; they may come from a transplant donor. The chain recombines TRBV5-1 with TRBJ2-5; D remains unclear. CDR3 in DNA: TGTGCCAGCAGCTTGGACGGATTACAAGAGACCCAGTACTTC. This gives the protein CASSLDGLQETQYF.